These 29 T cell receptor beta chains came from one sample sequenced in a study of spatial heterogeneity in lung cancer. The sample's time point: sample taken at primary tumor resection. TCRdb recomputed calls from the 5' RACE reads with MiXCR, one row per CDR3 protein. There are roughly 16,000 distinct CDR3 sequences in the sample; 6.2% occur only once, and under 7% lies in the top ten. Study results and caveats: Tumor mutation counts were tracked by expanded intratumoral alpha and beta TCR counts.

For these receptors, no antigen is known. This sample comprised lung tumor tissue, obtained at surgery. The receptor source for this set is a male donor with early-stage non-small cell lung cancer.

Remarks on this clonotype: Since the library was made to target alpha chains, this beta chain is a stray read and its abundance is not meaningful. This chain links TRBV11-2 with TRBJ1-1; possibly TRBD1 for D (5 bases). This CDR3 region has 14 residues. The V end lost 1 base, the J end lost 0 bases, and 6 bases lay between the germline ends. The V gene's germline CDR1 is SGHAT and CDR2 FQNNGV. The CDR3 sequence is CASSLVGVNTEAFF. CDR3 bases: TGTGCCAGCAGCTTAGTGGGGGTGAACACTGAAGCTTTCTTT.

Many counts were recorded for this clonotype. This beta chain is off target for a library built for alpha chains, so its abundance means little. The chain links TRBV7-9 to TRBJ2-7; 7 positions agree with TRBD1. Trimming cost V 5 bases and J 2 bases; bases outside gene matches: 6. Germline values: CDR1 SEHNR, CDR2 FQNEAQ (reference sequence). The CDR3 contains 14 residues. This CDR3 reads CASSREGTAYEQYF. The CDR3 nucleotides are TGTGCCAGCAGCCGCGAGGGGACAGCCTACGAGCAGTACTTC.

This clonotype was recorded at least ten times. This beta chain represents an off-target read in a library built for alpha chains; its size is of limited meaning. The V and J genes are TRBV27 and TRBJ2-7; 12 nucleotides match TRBD2. In germline, CDR1 is MNHEY, CDR2 SMNVEV (reference sequence). Trimming took 6 bases from V and 3 from J; bases not matched to a gene: 6. The CDR3 runs to 15 residues. In nucleotides, the CDR3 is TGTGCCAGCAGGATACTAGCGGGGGGCGGCTACGAGCAGTACTTC. Its protein product is CASRILAGGGYEQYF.

This clonotype was seen repeatedly, ten times or more. This beta chain is an unintended read in a library built for alpha chains; its size means little. V and J are TRBV6-1 and TRBJ1-6, with a weak D call TRBD1 (5 bases). Germline CDR1 is MNHNS and CDR2 is SASEGT. V was trimmed by 7 bases and J by 8 bases, leaving 24 bases between them. This CDR3 spans 17 amino acids. For the CDR3, the DNA is TGTGCCAGCACCTTAATATGGGGGGGGAGAAGTGATTCACCCCTCCACTTT. Residues: CASTLIWGGRSDSPLHF.

This clonotype is medium-sized (0.01 to 0.1%) within its sample. With the library built for alpha chains, this beta chain is off target and its frequency is not meaningful. The chain uses TRBV24-1 and TRBJ2-5; TRBD1 agrees at 9 bases. V trimming: 1 base; J trimming: 5 bases; junction bases outside the gene matches: 7. CDR3 size: 16 residues. The germline V gene has CDR1 KGHDR and CDR2 SFDVKD. CDR3 loop: CATSDFTRQGVETQYF. The CDR3 DNA is TGTGCCACCAGTGATTTTACCCGACAGGGGGTGGAGACCCAGTACTTC.

This clonotype has ten or more counts. This beta chain appears as a stray read in a library generated for alpha chains; its size is not informative. The chain couples TRBV5-1 to TRBJ2-3; 9 bases are shared with TRBD2. Germline CDR1 is SGHRS and CDR2 is YFSETQ. This CDR3 comprises 14 residues. The ends lost 7 bases at V and 1 base at J; junction bases unmatched: 4. CDR3 sequence: CASAGGGRTDTQYF. The CDR3 coding sequence is TGCGCCAGCGCGGGAGGGGGCCGCACAGATACGCAGTATTTT.

This clonotype showed up many times. This beta chain was picked up by a library intended for alpha chains and is off target, so its count carries little meaning. The gene calls are TRBV27 and TRBJ2-3, with D uncertain. Germline assignment: CDR1 MNHEY and CDR2 SMNVEV (reference sequence). This CDR3 has 15 residues. Trimming removed 1 base from V and 2 bases from J, with 10 bases in between. The CDR3 sequence: CASSLYYRSTDTQYF. CDR3 DNA sequence: TGTGCCAGCAGTTTATACTACAGATCCACAGATACGCAGTATTTT.

This clonotype appeared many times. This beta chain is a stray sequence in a library constructed for alpha chains; its clone size is not meaningful. The chain couples TRBV6-2 or TRBV6-3 to TRBJ1-2, with a weak D call TRBD1 (6 bases). In germline, CDR1 is MNHEY, CDR2 SVGEGT. The V end was cut by 0 bases, the J end by 0 bases, with 11 bases between. This CDR3 region has 16 residues. CDR3 coding DNA: TGTGCCAGCAGTTACTCGTTCGGACAGACTAACTATGGCTACACCTTC. Amino acids: CASSYSFGQTNYGYTF.

This clonotype is labeled medium-sized (0.01 to 0.1%). This beta chain appears as a stray read in a library generated for alpha chains; its size is not informative. In DNA form, the CDR3 reads TGCAGCGTTGGAGGACATTTAGAGACCCAGTACTTC. Translated, it gives CSVGGHLETQYF. The rearrangement uses TRBV29-1 and TRBJ2-5; D may be TRBD1 (5 bases). Germline lookup yields CDR1 SQVTM and CDR2 ANQGSEA. This CDR3 is 12 amino acids long. Trimming removed 4 bases from V and 4 bases from J, with 10 bases in between.

Ten or more counts support this clonotype. A library prepared for alpha chains yielded this beta chain as an off-target read; its size is of little meaning. The rearrangement joins TRBV30 to TRBJ2-4; possibly TRBD1 or TRBD2 for D (6 bases each). Trimming stripped 0 bases from V and 15 bases from J, with 12 bases between. The CDR3 contains 11 residues. In germline, CDR1 is GTSNPN, CDR2 SVGIG (reference sequence). The CDR3 nucleotides are TGTGCCTGGAGTGTAAGGGGGACTTGGTACTTC. It encodes CAWSVRGTWYF.

This clonotype came up many times. As an off-target read in a library built for alpha chains, this beta chain has a frequency of little significance. V and J are TRBV10-3 and TRBJ2-3, with a tentative D call TRBD2 (6 bases). The CDR3 has 15 residues. Per the germline V gene, CDR1 is ENHRY and CDR2 is SYGVKD. V was shortened by 2 bases and J by 2 bases, with 11 bases between the two germline ends. The CDR3 sequence is CAISEGSGPTDTQYF. CDR3 in DNA: TGTGCCATCAGTGAGGGTAGCGGACCCACAGATACGCAGTATTTT.

This clonotype was recorded at least ten times. This beta chain is an off-target read within a library intended for alpha chains, so its frequency means little. The chain joins TRBV10-3 to TRBJ2-2; 8 bases fit TRBD2. V was clipped by 5 bases and J by 0 bases; unmatched bases: 8. The CDR3 is made up of 17 amino acids. Germline CDR1 ENHRY, CDR2 SYGVKD. CDR3 sequence reads: CAISLAGWFTNTGELFF. The CDR3 bases are TGTGCCATCAGTCTAGCGGGCTGGTTTACGAACACCGGGGAGCTGTTTTTT.

At least ten counts were recorded for this clonotype. This beta chain is a stray read from a library made for alpha chains; its abundance is not meaningful. The genes are TRBV24-1 and TRBJ1-1; maybe TRBD1 (6 bases). With 3 bases removed from V and 7 bases from J, the gap between germline ends came to 11 bases. In germline, CDR1 is KGHDR, CDR2 SFDVKD. This CDR3 has 13 residues. DNA of the CDR3: TGTGCCACCAGTGATGGGGGCAGGAATGAAGCTTTCTTT. Protein product: CATSDGGRNEAFF.

This clonotype was observed at least ten times. This beta chain appears as a stray read in a library generated for alpha chains; its size is not informative. V gene TRBV11-1 combines with J gene TRBJ2-7; D gene unclear. This CDR3 is built from 15 residues. Deletions cut 1 base from V and 3 bases from J, with 13 bases between. The germline V gene has CDR1 SGHAT and CDR2 FQDESV (reference sequence). The CDR3 DNA is TGTGCCAGCAGCTTAGGGGCGAACACCCTCTACGAGCAGTACTTC. It translates to CASSLGANTLYEQYF.

Concerning this clonotype: This beta chain lies outside the target of a library built for alpha chains; its clone size means little. The chain links TRBV19 to TRBJ2-2; no definite D call. The CDR3 has 12 residues. V was clipped by 7 bases and J by 5 bases, with 8 bases between them. Germline V gene lookup returns CDR1 LNHDA and CDR2 SQIVND (reference sequence). CDR3: CASKRRTGELFF. In DNA form, the CDR3 reads TGTGCCAGTAAAAGAAGGACCGGGGAGCTGTTTTTT.

Concerning this clonotype itself: In a library made to pick up alpha chains, this beta chain is a stray read with a size that means little. V usage is TRBV15 and J usage is TRBJ1-1; the match to TRBD1 covers 8 bases. The length of the CDR3 is 15 residues. After removal of 3 bases from V and 4 bases from J, the junction contained 7 bases not matched to a gene. The V gene's germline CDR1 is LNHNV and CDR2 YYDKDF (reference sequence). The CDR3 sequence is CATSRADREITEAFF. The CDR3 DNA reads as TGTGCCACCAGCAGGGCGGACAGGGAAATCACTGAAGCTTTCTTT.

This clonotype was seen many times. As an off-target read in a library built for alpha chains, this beta chain has a frequency of little significance. This rearrangement joins TRBV7-9 to TRBJ2-3, with D maybe TRBD2 (5 bases). The CDR3 sequence is 13 residues long. V lost 0 bases, J lost 4 bases, and 5 bases lay in between. The germline V gene encodes CDR1 SEHNR and CDR2 FQNEAQ (reference sequence). CDR3 DNA sequence: TGTGCCAGCAGCTTAGCCGGGGCAGATACGCAGTATTTT. It codes for CASSLAGADTQYF.

In this sample, this clonotype turned up many times. This beta chain is a stray sequence in a library constructed for alpha chains; its clone size is not meaningful. The chain has TRBV29-1 and TRBJ1-1, with D perhaps matching TRBD1 (6 bases). CDR1 is SQVTM, CDR2 ANQGSEA, per germline. The CDR3 covers 15 residues. V was trimmed by 5 bases and J by 1 base, leaving 17 bases between them. This CDR3 is CSVTLGGGGNTEAFF. The DNA of the CDR3 is TGCAGCGTTACCTTAGGGGGGGGCGGGAACACTGAAGCTTTCTTT.

Many counts were recorded for this clonotype. This beta chain came through as a stray read in a library set up for alpha chains, and its size says little. The gene calls are TRBV14 and TRBJ2-5, with D unclear. V was trimmed by 2 bases and J by 1 base, leaving 5 bases between them. Germline V lookup: CDR1 SGHDN, CDR2 FVKESK. CDR3 length equals 13 residues. The DNA of the CDR3 is TGTGCCAGCAGCCAATTGGGCCAAGAGACCCAGTACTTC. It encodes CASSQLGQETQYF.

Comments on this clonotype: Since it is a stray read in a library aimed at alpha chains, this beta chain has a size that is not meaningful. The chain carries TRBV29-1 and TRBJ2-3; D is ambiguous. The CDR3 length is 16 residues. V lost 7 bases to trimming and J lost 4 bases, with 24 bases between them. Germline V CDR1 and CDR2: SQVTM, ANQGSEA. The CDR3 DNA follows: TGCAGCGCCTCTATTGATTCCGGCTTCGGGCCAGATACGCAGTATTTT. This encodes CSASIDSGFGPDTQYF.

This clonotype was picked up many times. This beta chain is a stray read from a library made for alpha chains; its abundance is not meaningful. The J gene is TRBJ2-2, the V gene TRBV3-1; TRBD2 agrees at 10 bases. With 3 bases clipped from V and 3 bases from J, the junction kept 13 bases outside the gene matches. The CDR3 is 19 amino acids. Germline CDR1 LGHDT, CDR2 YNNKEL (reference sequence). In nucleotides, the CDR3 is TGTGCCAGCAGCCAGACCGTCCTCCTAGCGGGAGTTGACACCGGGGAGCTGTTTTTT. It translates to CASSQTVLLAGVDTGELFF.

Note on this clonotype: With the library built for alpha chains, this beta chain is off target and its frequency is not meaningful. The chain recombines TRBV18 with TRBJ2-3, with 8 nucleotides matching TRBD2. This CDR3 region has 16 residues. V lost 6 bases, J lost 2 bases, and 10 bases stayed unmatched. In germline, CDR1 is KGHSH, CDR2 LQKENI. This CDR3 reads CASSRLSGKITDTQYF. The DNA of the CDR3 is TGTGCCAGCTCTCGGCTTAGCGGGAAGATCACAGATACGCAGTATTTT.

This clonotype came up many times. This beta chain represents an off-target read in a library built for alpha chains; its size is of limited meaning. This chain uses TRBV6-5 with TRBJ1-2; a weak D match, TRBD1 (6 bases). Germline-derived CDR1 and CDR2 are MNHEY and SVGAGI. The CDR3 totals 15 residues. With 0 bases removed from V and 8 bases from J, the gap between germline ends came to 16 bases. Written as DNA, the CDR3 is TGTGCCAGCAGTTACTCGACCGGACAGCATGTGGGCTACACCTTC. Its protein product is CASSYSTGQHVGYTF.

Turning to this clonotype: This beta chain turned up in a library designed for alpha chains; as an off-target read, its abundance says little. The chain uses TRBV11-2 and TRBJ1-1; D is undetermined. Germline V gene sequence: CDR1 SGHAT, CDR2 FQNNGV. CDR3 length: 13 amino acids. Trimming removed 8 bases from V and 3 bases from J, with 13 bases in between. In DNA, the CDR3 is TGTGCCAGCTCATCGAGAAGCGACACTGAAGCTTTCTTT. This sequence encodes CASSSRSDTEAFF.

Of note for this clonotype: Being off target in a library aimed at alpha chains, this beta chain has a size of little meaning. V is TRBV6-6 and J is TRBJ2-1, with 9 bases aligning to TRBD2. The V and J ends lost 6 bases and 4 bases, in that order; junction bases with no gene match: 4. The CDR3 has 14 residues. The germline CDR1 and CDR2 sequences are MNHNY and SVGAGI (reference sequence). CDR3 in DNA: TGTGCCAGCAGCCCGACTAGCGGATACAATGAGCAGTTCTTC. Its protein is CASSPTSGYNEQFF.

This clonotype was counted ten times or more. This beta chain is off target for a library built for alpha chains, so its abundance means little. The chain is built from TRBV5-1 and TRBJ2-5; 13 bases align to TRBD2. After removal of 8 bases from V and 4 bases from J, the junction contained 5 bases not matched to a gene. Germline assignment: CDR1 SGHRS and CDR2 YFSETQ. The CDR3 covers 14 residues. Written as DNA, the CDR3 is TGCGCCAGTTCGACTAGCGGGAGGCGAGAGACCCAGTACTTC. Translation gives CASSTSGRRETQYF.

By sample share, this clonotype is medium-sized. This beta chain was picked up by a library intended for alpha chains and is off target, so its count carries little meaning. This chain links TRBV5-5 with TRBJ1-6, with 7 bases aligning to TRBD1. The germline V gene has CDR1 SGHKS and CDR2 YYEKEE (reference sequence). Germline trimming cut 3 bases from V and 8 bases from J; bases unmatched to any gene: 14. The CDR3 runs 17 residues. Here the CDR3 reads CASSWEYQGDGDSPLHF. CDR3 nucleotide sequence: TGTGCCAGCAGCTGGGAATACCAGGGGGACGGAGATTCACCCCTCCACTTT.

This clonotype was picked up many times. A library made for alpha chains picked up this beta chain off target, so its size means little. The chain uses TRBV6-2 or TRBV6-3 and TRBJ2-7; TRBD2 aligns across 13 bases. The germline gives CDR1 MNHEY, CDR2 SVGEGT. This CDR3 spans 15 amino acids. Unmatched junction bases numbered 3, after V lost 5 bases and J lost 2 bases. CDR3 coding DNA: TGTGCCAGCAGTGGGACTAGCGGGGACACCTACGAGCAGTACTTC. This codes for CASSGTSGDTYEQYF.

Many counts were recorded for this clonotype. For a library built for alpha chains, this beta chain is a stray read; little rests on its size. The chain uses TRBV5-6 and TRBJ2-1; D not certain. The CDR3 sequence is 14 residues long. With 0 bases removed from V and 5 bases from J, the gap between germline ends came to 9 bases. The germline V gene has CDR1 SGHDT and CDR2 YYEEEE. The CDR3 DNA is TGTGCCAGCAGCTTGGGTACAGTAAACAATGAGCAGTTCTTC. It encodes CASSLGTVNNEQFF. Full variable domain (rest looked up from reference TRBV5-6 and TRBJ2-1): DAGVTQSPTHLIKTRGQQVTLRCSPKSGHDTVSWYQQALGQGPQFIFQYYEEEERQRGNFPDRFSGHQFPNYSSELNVNALLLGDSALYLCASSLGTVNNEQFFGPGTRLTVL.